This is a list of T cell receptor beta chains from one sample in a study of T-cell reconstitution after alpha-beta-depleted transplantation in children. MiXCR was run by TCRdb on the PCR reads, yielding one entry per CDR3 protein. The table includes over 200,000 distinct CDR3 sequences, around 10% detected once. Source: PBMCs from the stem cell graft donor, taken from the stem cell graft. The receptor set was obtained from a human donor who donated a stem cell graft to a child with acute lymphoblastic leukemia. Both conserved end residues are part of each CDR3. The D gene is left open where the match is weak. Part of the rows lack a size; the others show once, few, many or a class for expanded clones.

j_call d_call clone_size v_call cdr3_nt cdr3_aa
TRBJ1-2 . many TRBV5-1 TGCGCCAGCAGCTTGGCGAGCCCGGCGGGAGGCTACACCTTC CASSLASPAGGYTF
TRBJ2-7 . . TRBV21-1 TGTGCCAGCAGCAAAGCGCGGGACAGGGGGATCTCCTACGAGCAGTACTTC CASSKARDRGISYEQYF
TRBJ2-2 . many TRBV11-2 TGTGCCAGCAGCGTAAACGCATGGGACACCGGGGAGCTGTTTTTT CASSVNAWDTGELFF
TRBJ1-5 TRBD1 few TRBV30 TGTGCCTGGGGGCGGGGGCAGGGGGCCAGTCAGCCCCAGCATTTT CAWGRGQGASQPQHF
TRBJ2-7 . many TRBV29-1 TGCAGCGTAGAAGGTGAGGGTGAAGGGTCCTACGAGCAGTACTTC CSVEGEGEGSYEQYF
TRBJ2-7 . few TRBV28 TGTGCCAGCAGGGCAGGGGCCTACGAGCAGTACTTC CASRAGAYEQYF
TRBJ1-5 . . TRBV7-2 TGTGCCAGCAGCTTAGCGCTCGGGGCCACCGGCAATCAGCCCCAGCATTTT CASSLALGATGNQPQHF
TRBJ1-5 . few TRBV16 TGTGCCAGCAGCCAAAGGCCCCCAAATCAGCCCCAGCATTTT CASSQRPPNQPQHF
TRBJ2-2 . . TRBV23-1 TGCGCCAGGCGGGGAAACACCGGGGAGCTGTTTTTT CARRGNTGELFF
TRBJ1-1 . many TRBV7-2 TGTGCCAGCAGTGAGACAGCGTCGAACACTGAAGCTTTCTTT CASSETASNTEAFF
TRBJ1-1 . . TRBV12-3/TRBV12-4 TGTGCCAGCAGTTTTAGGTCGGCCGTGAACACTGAAGCTTTCTTT CASSFRSAVNTEAFF
TRBJ2-7 . . TRBV11-2 TGTGCCAGCAGCTTACTAAGACAGACGCAGTACTTC CASSLLRQTQYF
TRBJ2-7 . few TRBV27 TGTGCCAGCAGTCCGACACAGGGAGGCGAGCAGTACTTC CASSPTQGGEQYF
TRBJ1-2 . many TRBV12-3/TRBV12-4 TGTGCCAGCAGCAGGACTCTAGGGGGCTACACCTTC CASSRTLGGYTF
TRBJ1-4 . few TRBV5-1 TGCGCCAGCAGCTTGGGACCGTTTGCGAGTGAAAAACTGTTTTTT CASSLGPFASEKLFF
TRBJ2-5 . many TRBV6-1 TGTGCCAGCAAGGAGGGGGGCCAAGAGACCCAGTACTTC CASKEGGQETQYF
TRBJ2-7 . many TRBV7-2 TGTGCCAGCAGCCAGGCTAGCTACGAGCAGTACTTC CASSQASYEQYF
TRBJ2-7 TRBD1 . TRBV27 TGTGCCAGCAGTTTAGGGACAGGTGGTGAGAGGTACTTC CASSLGTGGERYF
TRBJ2-1 TRBD1 few TRBV11-2 TGTGCCAGCAGCTTAGATTACGGGACAGGGGCGTTAAACTCCTACAATGAGCAGTTCTTC CASSLDYGTGALNSYNEQFF
TRBJ1-5 . . TRBV7-2 TGTGCCAGCAGCTTAAGCTTGGTACAGCCCCAGCATTTT CASSLSLVQPQHF
TRBJ2-1 . many TRBV7-9 TGTGCCAGCAGCTTAGGTTGGGATTCCGGTGAGCAGTTCTTC CASSLGWDSGEQFF
TRBJ2-2 . few TRBV7-2 TGTGCCAGCAGCCCCCATCGCCTCTCAGACGCCGGGGAGCTGTTTTTT CASSPHRLSDAGELFF
TRBJ2-7 TRBD1 many TRBV27 TGTGCCAGCAGTTTTCGGGCTTGGGACAGGAGCCACGAGCAGTACTTC CASSFRAWDRSHEQYF
TRBJ2-7 . few TRBV20-1 TGCAGTGCTAGGGACTTATTACAGGGATACGAGCAGTACTTC CSARDLLQGYEQYF
TRBJ1-4 . many TRBV10-3 TGTGCCATCAGTGAGTCATCAGGCCCTAATGAAAAACTGTTTTTT CAISESSGPNEKLFF
TRBJ2-5 TRBD2 many TRBV25-1 TGTGCCAGCAGCGGACTAGCGGGGGAAGGGACCCAGTACTTC CASSGLAGEGTQYF
TRBJ1-2 . few TRBV20-1 TGCAGTGCTAGTCGGCAGGAACAATATGGCTACACCTTC CSASRQEQYGYTF
TRBJ2-2 TRBD1 . TRBV27 TGTGCCAGCAGTTTATCCGCCGGGACAGCGAACACCGGGGAGCTGTTTTTT CASSLSAGTANTGELFF
TRBJ2-2 . few TRBV3-1 TGTGCCAGCAGCCTACGTTCTCACACCGGGGAGCTGTTTTTT CASSLRSHTGELFF
TRBJ1-2 TRBD1 . TRBV7-9 TGTGCCAGCAGCGTCCGGGACAGCTATGGCTACACCTTC CASSVRDSYGYTF
TRBJ2-3 TRBD1 . TRBV5-1 TGCGCCAGCAGCTTGGGGGGACAGTCCTCGGTGGATACGCAGTATTTT CASSLGGQSSVDTQYF
TRBJ1-1 . . TRBV12-3/TRBV12-4 TGTGCCAGCAAACGGACAGCCAACACTGAAGCTTTCTTT CASKRTANTEAFF
TRBJ2-3 TRBD2 few TRBV5-1 TGCGCCAGCAGCTTGCGCGGGACTAGCGGGGCGTGGAGCACAGATACGCAGTATTTT CASSLRGTSGAWSTDTQYF
TRBJ2-7 TRBD1 few TRBV10-3 TGTGCCATCAGGGCCCAGGGGGGACAGGGGATATACGAGCAGTACTTC CAIRAQGGQGIYEQYF
TRBJ2-7 TRBD1 many TRBV10-3 TGTGCCATCAGTGAGTTTAGGCAGGGGGCCGCCTACGAGCAGTACTTC CAISEFRQGAAYEQYF
TRBJ2-5 TRBD1 many TRBV5-6 TGTGCCAGCAGCCCTGGGACAGACACCTTCCAAGAGACCCAGTACTTC CASSPGTDTFQETQYF
TRBJ2-1 TRBD1 few TRBV27 TGTGCCAGCACCTCCCTCCTTCCCCGGGACAGGGAATGGAATGAGCAGTTCTTC CASTSLLPRDREWNEQFF
TRBJ2-2 TRBD2 few TRBV20-1 TGCAGTGCTAGGACTAGCATTGCTGACACCGGGGAGCTGTTTTTT CSARTSIADTGELFF
TRBJ1-1 . few TRBV13 TGTGCCAGCAGCCCCCAATCAGGCGGGGGAATGAACACTGAAGCTTTCTTT CASSPQSGGGMNTEAFF
TRBJ1-3 . . TRBV12-3/TRBV12-4 TGTGCCAGCAGTAAAACAGGGCTTGGAAACACCATATATTTT CASSKTGLGNTIYF
TRBJ2-3 . . TRBV30 TGTGCCTGGAGTGTAGGAGGGGGCACAGATACGCAGTATTTT CAWSVGGGTDTQYF
TRBJ1-1 . few TRBV11-2 TGTGCCAGCAGCTCCATGTTGGGCACTGAAGCTTTCTTT CASSSMLGTEAFF